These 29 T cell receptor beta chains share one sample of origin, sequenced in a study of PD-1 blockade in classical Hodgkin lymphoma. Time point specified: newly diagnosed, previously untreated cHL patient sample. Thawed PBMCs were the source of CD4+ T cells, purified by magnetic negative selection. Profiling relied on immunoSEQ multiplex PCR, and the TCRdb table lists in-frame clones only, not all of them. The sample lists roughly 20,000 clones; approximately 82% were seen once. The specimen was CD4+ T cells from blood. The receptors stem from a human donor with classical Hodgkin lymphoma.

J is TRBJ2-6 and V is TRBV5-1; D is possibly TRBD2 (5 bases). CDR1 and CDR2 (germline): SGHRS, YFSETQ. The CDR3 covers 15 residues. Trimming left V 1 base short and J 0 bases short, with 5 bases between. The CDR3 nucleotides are TGCGCCAGCAGCTTGCGGGGCTCTGGGGCCAACGTCCTGACTTTC. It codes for CASSLRGSGANVLTF.

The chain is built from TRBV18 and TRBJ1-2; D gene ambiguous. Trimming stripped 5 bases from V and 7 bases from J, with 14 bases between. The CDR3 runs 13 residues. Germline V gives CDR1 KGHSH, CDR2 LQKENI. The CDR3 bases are TGTGCCAGCTCATCCTCTGACACACGTGGCTACACCTTC. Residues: CASSSSDTRGYTF.

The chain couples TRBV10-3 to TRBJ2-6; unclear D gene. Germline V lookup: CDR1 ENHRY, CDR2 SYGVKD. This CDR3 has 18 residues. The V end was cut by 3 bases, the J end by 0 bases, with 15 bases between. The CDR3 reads CAISDPVRGRSGANVLTF. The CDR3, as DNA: TGTGCCATCAGTGACCCGGTTCGAGGCCGCTCTGGGGCCAACGTCCTGACTTTC.

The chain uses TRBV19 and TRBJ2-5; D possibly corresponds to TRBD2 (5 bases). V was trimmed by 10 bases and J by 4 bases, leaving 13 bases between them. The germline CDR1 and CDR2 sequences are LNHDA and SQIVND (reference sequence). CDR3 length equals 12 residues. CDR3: CATRGRGETQYF. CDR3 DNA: TGTGCCACTCGAGGTCGGGGAGAGACCCAGTACTTC.

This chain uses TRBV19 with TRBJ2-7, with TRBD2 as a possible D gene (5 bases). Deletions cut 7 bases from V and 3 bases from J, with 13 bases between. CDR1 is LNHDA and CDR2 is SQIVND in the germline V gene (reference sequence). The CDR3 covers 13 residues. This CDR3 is CASKGTGYYEQYF. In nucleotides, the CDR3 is TGTGCCAGTAAAGGCACGGGGTACTACGAGCAGTACTTC.

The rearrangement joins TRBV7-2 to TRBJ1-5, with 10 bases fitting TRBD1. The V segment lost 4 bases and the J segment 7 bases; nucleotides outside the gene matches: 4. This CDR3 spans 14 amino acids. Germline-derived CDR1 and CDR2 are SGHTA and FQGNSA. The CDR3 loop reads CASSYGTGEQPQHF. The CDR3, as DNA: TGTGCCAGCAGCTATGGGACAGGGGAACAGCCCCAGCATTTT.

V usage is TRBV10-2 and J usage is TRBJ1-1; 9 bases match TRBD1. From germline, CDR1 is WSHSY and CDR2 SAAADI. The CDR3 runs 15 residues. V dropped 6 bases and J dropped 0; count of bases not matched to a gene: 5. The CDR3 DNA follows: TGCGCCAGCAGCGTGACAGGGGGTATGAACACTGAAGCTTTCTTT. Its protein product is CASSVTGGMNTEAFF.

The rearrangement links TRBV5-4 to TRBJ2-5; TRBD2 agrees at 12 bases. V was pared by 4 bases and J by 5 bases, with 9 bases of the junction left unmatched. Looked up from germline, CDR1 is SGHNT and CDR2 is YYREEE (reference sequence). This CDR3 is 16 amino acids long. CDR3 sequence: CASSRRTSGTGETQYF. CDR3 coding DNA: TGTGCCAGCAGCCGAAGGACTAGCGGGACTGGGGAGACCCAGTACTTC.

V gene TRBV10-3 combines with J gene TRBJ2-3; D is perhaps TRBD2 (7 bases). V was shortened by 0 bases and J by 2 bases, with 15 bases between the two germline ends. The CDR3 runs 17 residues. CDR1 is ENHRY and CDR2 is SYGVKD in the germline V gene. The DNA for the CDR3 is TGTGCCATCAGTGAGTCGACAGGCGGGGGTTTCACAGATACGCAGTATTTT. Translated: CAISESTGGGFTDTQYF.

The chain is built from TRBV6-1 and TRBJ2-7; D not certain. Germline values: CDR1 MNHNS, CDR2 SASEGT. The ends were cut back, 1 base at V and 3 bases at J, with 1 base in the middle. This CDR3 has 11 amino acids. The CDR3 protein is CASSEDYEQYF. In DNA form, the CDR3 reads TGTGCCAGCAGTGAAGACTACGAGCAGTACTTC.

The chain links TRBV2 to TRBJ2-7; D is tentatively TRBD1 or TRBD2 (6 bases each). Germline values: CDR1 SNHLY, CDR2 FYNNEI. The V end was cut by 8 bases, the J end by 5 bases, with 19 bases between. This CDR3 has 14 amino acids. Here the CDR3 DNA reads TGTGCCAGCTACGGGGGCCAGGGGCGGAACGAGCAGTACTTC. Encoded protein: CASYGGQGRNEQYF.

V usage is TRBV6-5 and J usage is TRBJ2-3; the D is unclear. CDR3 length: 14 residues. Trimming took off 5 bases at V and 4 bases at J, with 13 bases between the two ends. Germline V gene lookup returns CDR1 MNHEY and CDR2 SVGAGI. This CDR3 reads CASSHQSPSDTQYF. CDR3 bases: TGTGCCAGCAGTCATCAGAGCCCATCAGATACGCAGTATTTT.

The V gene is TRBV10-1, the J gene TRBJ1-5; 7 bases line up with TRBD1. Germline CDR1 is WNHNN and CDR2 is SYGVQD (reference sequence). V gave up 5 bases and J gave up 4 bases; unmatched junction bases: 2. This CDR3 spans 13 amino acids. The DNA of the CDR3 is TGCGCCAGCAGTCAGGGGGTTAATCAGCCCCAGCATTTT. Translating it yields CASSQGVNQPQHF.

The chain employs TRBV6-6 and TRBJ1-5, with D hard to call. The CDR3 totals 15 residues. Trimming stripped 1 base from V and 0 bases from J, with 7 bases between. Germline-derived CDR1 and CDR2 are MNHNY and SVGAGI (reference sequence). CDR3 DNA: TGTGCCAGCAGTTACTACGCCCATAGCAATCAGCCCCAGCATTTT. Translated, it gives CASSYYAHSNQPQHF.

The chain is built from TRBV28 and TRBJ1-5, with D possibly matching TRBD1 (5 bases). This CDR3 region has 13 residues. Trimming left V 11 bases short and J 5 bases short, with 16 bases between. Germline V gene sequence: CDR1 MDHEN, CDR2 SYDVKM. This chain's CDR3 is CASKGEPYQPQHF. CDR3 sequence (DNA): TGTGCCTCGAAAGGGGAGCCTTATCAGCCCCAGCATTTT.

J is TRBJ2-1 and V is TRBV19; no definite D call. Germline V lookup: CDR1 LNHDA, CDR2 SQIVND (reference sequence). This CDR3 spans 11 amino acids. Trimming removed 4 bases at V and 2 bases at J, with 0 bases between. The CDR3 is CASSTYNEQFF. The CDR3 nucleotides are TGTGCCAGTAGTACCTACAATGAGCAGTTCTTC.

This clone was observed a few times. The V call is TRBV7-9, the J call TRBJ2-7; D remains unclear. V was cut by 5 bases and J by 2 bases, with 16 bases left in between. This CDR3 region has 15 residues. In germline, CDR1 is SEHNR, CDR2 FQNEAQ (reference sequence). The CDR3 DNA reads TGTGCCAGCAGCCTGAGTATCGGGTTAGCCTACGAGCAGTACTTC. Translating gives CASSLSIGLAYEQYF. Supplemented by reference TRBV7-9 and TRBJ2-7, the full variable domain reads DTGVSQNPRHKITKRGQNVTFRCDPISEHNRLYWYRQTLGQGPEFLTYFQNEAQLEKSRLLSDRFSAERPKGSFSTLEIQRTEQGDSAMYLCASSLSIGLAYEQYFGPGTRLTVT.

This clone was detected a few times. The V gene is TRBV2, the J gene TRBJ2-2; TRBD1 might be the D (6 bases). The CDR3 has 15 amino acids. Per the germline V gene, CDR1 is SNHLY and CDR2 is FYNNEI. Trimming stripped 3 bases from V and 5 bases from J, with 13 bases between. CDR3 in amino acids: CASSENGQITGELFF. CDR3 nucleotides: TGTGCCAGCAGTGAGAATGGACAGATAACCGGGGAGCTGTTTTTT. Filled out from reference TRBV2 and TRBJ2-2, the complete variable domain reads EPEVTQTPSHQVTQMGQEVILRCVPISNHLYFYWYRQILGQKVEFLVSFYNNEISEKSEIFDDQFSVERPDGSNFTLKIRSTKLEDSAMYFCASSENGQITGELFFGEGSRLTVL.

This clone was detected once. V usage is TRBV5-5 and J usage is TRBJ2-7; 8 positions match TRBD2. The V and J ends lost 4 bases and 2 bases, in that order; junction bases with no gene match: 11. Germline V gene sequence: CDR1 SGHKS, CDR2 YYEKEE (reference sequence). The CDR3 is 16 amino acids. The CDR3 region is CASSDGFGLAPYEQYF. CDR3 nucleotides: TGTGCCAGCAGCGACGGGTTCGGACTAGCTCCCTACGAGCAGTACTTC.

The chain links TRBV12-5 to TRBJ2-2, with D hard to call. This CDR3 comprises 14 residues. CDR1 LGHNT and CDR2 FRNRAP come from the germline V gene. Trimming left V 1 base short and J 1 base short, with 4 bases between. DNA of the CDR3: TGTGCTAGTGGTTTGGGAGGGAACACCGGGGAGCTGTTTTTT. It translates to CASGLGGNTGELFF.

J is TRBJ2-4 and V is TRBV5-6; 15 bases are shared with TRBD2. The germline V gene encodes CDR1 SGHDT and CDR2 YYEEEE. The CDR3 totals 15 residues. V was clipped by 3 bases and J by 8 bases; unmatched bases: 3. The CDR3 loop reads CASSSRTSGRDIQYF. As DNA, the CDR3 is TGTGCCAGCAGCTCAAGGACTAGCGGGAGGGACATTCAGTACTTC. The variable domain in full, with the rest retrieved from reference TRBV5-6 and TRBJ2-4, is DAGVTQSPTHLIKTRGQQVTLRCSPKSGHDTVSWYQQALGQGPQFIFQYYEEEERQRGNFPDRFSGHQFPNYSSELNVNALLLGDSALYLCASSSRTSGRDIQYFGAGTRLSVL.

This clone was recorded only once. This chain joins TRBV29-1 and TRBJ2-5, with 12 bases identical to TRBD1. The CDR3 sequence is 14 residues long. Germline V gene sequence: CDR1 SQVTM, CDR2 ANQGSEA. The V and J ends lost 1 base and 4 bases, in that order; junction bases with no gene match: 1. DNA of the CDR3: TGCAGCGTTGAAGGGGACAGGGGGCGAGAGACCCAGTACTTC. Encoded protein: CSVEGDRGRETQYF.

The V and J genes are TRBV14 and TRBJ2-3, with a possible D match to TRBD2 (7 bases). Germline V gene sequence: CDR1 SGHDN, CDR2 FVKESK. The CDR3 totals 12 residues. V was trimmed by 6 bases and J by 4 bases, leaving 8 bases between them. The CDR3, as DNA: TGTGCCAGCAGAGGGGGGGCAGATACGCAGTATTTT. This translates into CASRGGADTQYF.

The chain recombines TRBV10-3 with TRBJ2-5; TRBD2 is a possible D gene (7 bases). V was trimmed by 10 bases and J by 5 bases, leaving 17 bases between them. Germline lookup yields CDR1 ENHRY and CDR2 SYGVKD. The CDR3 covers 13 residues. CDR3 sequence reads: CASSRGAEETQYF. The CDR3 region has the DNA TGTGCCAGTTCACGGGGGGCAGAGGAGACCCAGTACTTC.

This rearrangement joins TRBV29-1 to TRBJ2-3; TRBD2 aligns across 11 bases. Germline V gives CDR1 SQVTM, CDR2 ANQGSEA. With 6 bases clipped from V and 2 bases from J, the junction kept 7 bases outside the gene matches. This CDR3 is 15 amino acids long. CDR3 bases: TGCAGCGTCGCCGGACTAGCGGGTCTCACAGATACGCAGTATTTT. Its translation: CSVAGLAGLTDTQYF.

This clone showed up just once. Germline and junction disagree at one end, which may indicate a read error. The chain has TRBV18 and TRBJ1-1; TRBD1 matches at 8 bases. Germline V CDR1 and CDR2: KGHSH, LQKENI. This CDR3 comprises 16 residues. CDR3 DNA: TGTGCCGGCTCACCTACAGGGGGAAACATGAACACTGAAGCTTTCTTT. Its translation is CAGSPTGGNMNTEAFF.

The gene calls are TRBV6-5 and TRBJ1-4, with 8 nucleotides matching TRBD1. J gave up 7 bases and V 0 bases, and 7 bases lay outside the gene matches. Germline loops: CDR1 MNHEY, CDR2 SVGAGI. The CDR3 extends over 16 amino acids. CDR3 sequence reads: CASSYSPGGAGEKLFF. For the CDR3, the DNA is TGTGCCAGCAGTTACTCGCCAGGGGGCGCGGGTGAAAAACTGTTTTTT.

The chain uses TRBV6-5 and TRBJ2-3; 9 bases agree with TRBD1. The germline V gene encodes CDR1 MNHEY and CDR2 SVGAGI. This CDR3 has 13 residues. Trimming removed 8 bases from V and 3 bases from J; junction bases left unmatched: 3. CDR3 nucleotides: TGTGCCAGCCGGGACAGGGCGACAGATACGCAGTATTTT. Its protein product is CASRDRATDTQYF.

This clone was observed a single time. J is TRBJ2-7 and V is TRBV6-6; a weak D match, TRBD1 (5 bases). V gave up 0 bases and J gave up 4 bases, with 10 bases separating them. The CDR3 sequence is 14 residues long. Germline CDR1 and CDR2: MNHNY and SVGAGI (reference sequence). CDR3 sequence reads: CASSYSAGWYEQYF. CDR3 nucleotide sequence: TGTGCCAGCAGTTACTCGGCAGGGTGGTACGAGCAGTACTTC.